The 10 T cell receptor beta chains given below trace back to one sample, sequenced in a study of CD8 T cell repertoires and HIV-1 epitope variants. These TCRs' antigens remain unknown. The table came from immunoSEQ multiplex PCR; TCRdb's copy has only in-frame clones and leaves some out. The data show several thousand clones, roughly 66% seen once. Input material: cultured CD8+ T cells derived from PBMCs. These receptors were taken from a male donor with HIV.

This chain joins TRBV4-3 and TRBJ2-7, with a weak D call TRBD1 (6 bases). Germline CDR1 and CDR2: LGHNA and YSLEER. CDR3 size: 16 residues. V gave up 0 bases and J gave up 0 bases, with 12 bases separating them. CDR3 nucleotides: TGCGCCAGCAGCCAAGAAGCAGGGGATTCCTCCTACGAGCAGTACTTC. The encoded protein is CASSQEAGDSSYEQYF.

V is TRBV5-6 and J is TRBJ1-1; D uncertain. V dropped 4 bases and J dropped 1 base, with 5 bases sitting between them. This CDR3 is 12 amino acids long. Germline V gene data show CDR1 as SGHDT and CDR2 as YYEEEE. CDR3 loop: CASSPGNTEAFF. CDR3 nucleotides: TGTGCCAGCAGCCCTGGGAACACTGAAGCTTTCTTT.

The CDR3 region has the DNA TGTGCCAGCAGTTTATCCGGACAGTACTCCTACAATGAGCAGTTCTTC. It translates to CASSLSGQYSYNEQFF. The V and J genes are TRBV28 and TRBJ2-1, with D possibly TRBD1 on 6 matching bases. Trimming took 1 base from V and 0 from J, leaving 10 bases between them. Germline-derived CDR1 and CDR2 are MDHEN and SYDVKM. This CDR3 spans 16 amino acids.

This clone was seen more than once but under ten times. The chain carries TRBV7-9 and TRBJ2-7; possible D gene TRBD1, 6 bases. In germline, CDR1 is SEHNR, CDR2 FQNEAQ (reference sequence). This CDR3 comprises 14 residues. The V and J ends lost 2 bases and 3 bases respectively, with 11 bases between them. In nucleotides, the CDR3 is TGTGCCAGCAGCTTAAGCAAGGGGGACTACGAGCAGTACTTC. Protein product: CASSLSKGDYEQYF.

This chain connects TRBV27 to TRBJ2-7; D is uncertain. In germline, CDR1 is MNHEY, CDR2 SMNVEV (reference sequence). The CDR3 runs 16 residues. The germline V and J ends were trimmed by 6 bases and 0 bases, with 18 bases remaining between them. CDR3 DNA: TGTGCCAGCAGGGGTACAACGACCCTCGGCTCCTACGAGCAGTACTTC. Translation: CASRGTTTLGSYEQYF.

The chain recombines TRBV28 with TRBJ1-1, with D unresolved. This CDR3 has 14 amino acids. V was trimmed by 6 bases and J by 1 base, leaving 12 bases between them. The germline CDR1 and CDR2 sequences are MDHEN and SYDVKM. CDR3 sequence (DNA): TGTGCCAGCAGGCCCCCCCTCCAGAACACTGAAGCTTTCTTT. Amino acids: CASRPPLQNTEAFF.

The chain is built from TRBV15 and TRBJ2-5, with 9 bases identical to TRBD2. Germline CDR1 LNHNV, CDR2 YYDKDF (reference sequence). J gave up 5 bases and V 0 bases, and 4 bases lay outside the gene matches. The CDR3 contains 15 residues. CDR3 residues: CATSRDRLAGETQYF. Here the CDR3 DNA reads TGTGCCACCAGCAGAGATAGGCTAGCGGGGGAGACCCAGTACTTC.

The V and J genes are TRBV6-5 and TRBJ2-2; TRBD2 agrees at 12 bases. The CDR3 sequence is 16 residues long. V trimming: 4 bases; J trimming: 5 bases; junction bases outside the gene matches: 5. From germline, CDR1 is MNHEY and CDR2 SVGAGI. CDR3 DNA: TGTGCCAGCAGTTTTCCTAGCGGGAGGGGGACCGGGGAGCTGTTTTTT. It specifies CASSFPSGRGTGELFF.

The rearrangement joins TRBV19 to TRBJ1-2; D unclear. The CDR3 totals 14 residues. CDR1 and CDR2 (germline): LNHDA, SQIVND (reference sequence). V was pared by 6 bases and J by 4 bases, with 15 bases between. The CDR3: CASRPNPDPYGYTF. In DNA, the CDR3 is TGTGCCAGTAGACCCAACCCGGACCCCTATGGCTACACCTTC.

V usage is TRBV2 and J usage is TRBJ1-2; D not certain. Germline V lookup: CDR1 SNHLY, CDR2 FYNNEI. This CDR3 has 12 residues. The V end was cut by 7 bases, the J end by 10 bases, with 16 bases between. CDR3 coding DNA: TGTGCCAGCATGTATGGGCAGTCGGACTACACCTTC. It is translated as CASMYGQSDYTF.